The 21 T cell receptor beta chains below all came from one sample that was sequenced in a study of blood T cells in healthy people across ages. Through a sample-barcoded 5' primer and a J-beta primer mix, a second PCR was run for roughly 6 to 12 cycles. TCRdb independently ran MiXCR on the 5' RACE reads; one entry per CDR3 protein. The sample records about 800,000 distinct CDR3 sequences, 55% to 70% being singletons. The sample consisted of blood. These receptors came from a man aged 30 to 45 in good health.

This chain uses TRBV20-1 with TRBJ2-1; maybe TRBD2 (5 bases). The germline V gene encodes CDR1 DFQATT and CDR2 SNEGSKA (reference sequence). The ends were cut back, 3 bases at V and 9 bases at J, with 15 bases in the middle. CDR3 length: 13 residues. CDR3 coding DNA: TGCAGTGCTAGTACGAGGGATTGGGGTGAGCAGTTCTTC. Its translation is CSASTRDWGEQFF.

This clonotype was counted between two and nine times. The rearrangement links TRBV10-3 to TRBJ2-7; either TRBD1 or TRBD2 may supply D (5 bases each). CDR3 length equals 13 residues. Germline CDR1 reads ENHRY; CDR2 reads SYGVKD. V was trimmed by 5 bases and J by 2 bases, leaving 10 bases between them. The CDR3 nucleotides read TGTGCCATCAGTTGGGACGGTCCCTACGAGCAGTACTTC. Translation: CAISWDGPYEQYF.

V is TRBV5-1 and J is TRBJ2-7; 9 bases fit TRBD2. The CDR3 covers 14 residues. J gave up 7 bases and V 5 bases, and 10 bases lay outside the gene matches. CDR1 is SGHRS and CDR2 is YFSETQ in the germline V gene. Written as DNA, the CDR3 is TGCGCCAGCAGATTAGCGGGAGAAGCTTATGAGCAGTACTTC. Its protein is CASRLAGEAYEQYF.

The chain recombines TRBV6-5 with TRBJ2-5, with 8 bases aligning to TRBD1. Near its end, the DNA agrees better with TRBJ2-7, so the J call may be wrong. The CDR3 covers 15 residues. Germline CDR1 and CDR2: MNHEY and SVGAGI. CDR3 region: CASSYGRGRWHEQYF. CDR3 sequence (DNA): TGTGCCAGCAGTTACGGCAGGGGGCGATGGCACGAGCAGTACTTC.

This clonotype was picked up a small number of times. The chain combines TRBV12-3 or TRBV12-4 with TRBJ2-7; TRBD1 aligns across 7 bases. V gave up 5 bases and J gave up 3 bases; unmatched junction bases: 4. The CDR3 sequence is 13 residues long. CDR3 amino acids: CASSTTGVYEQYF. CDR3 DNA sequence: TGTGCCAGCAGTACTACAGGGGTCTACGAGCAGTACTTC.

This clonotype has just a few counts. V is TRBV27 and J is TRBJ1-2, with 11 bases aligning to TRBD1. There are 14 residues in the CDR3. CDR1 is MNHEY and CDR2 is SMNVEV in the germline V gene (reference sequence). Germline trimming cut 6 bases from V and 7 bases from J; bases unmatched to any gene: 7. For the CDR3, the DNA is TGTGCCAGCAGCCCCGGGACAGGGGGTGTTGGCTACACCTTC. Its translation is CASSPGTGGVGYTF.

This CDR3 is CSVVLGSNQPQHF. The CDR3 region has the DNA TGCAGCGTTGTTCTGGGAAGCAATCAGCCCCAGCATTTT. The chain couples TRBV29-1 to TRBJ1-5; D unresolved. V gave up 4 bases and J gave up 1 base, with 8 bases separating them. Germline CDR1 reads SQVTM; CDR2 reads ANQGSEA. The CDR3 totals 13 residues. Drawing the rest from reference TRBV29-1 and TRBJ1-5, the complete variable domain is SAVISQKPSRDICQRGTSLTIQCQVDSQVTMMFWYRQQPGQSLTLIATANQGSEATYESGFVIDKFPISRPNLTFSTLTVSNMSPEDSSIYLCSVVLGSNQPQHFGDGTRLSIL.

The genes are TRBV11-2 and TRBJ1-1; D is unclear. Trimming took 6 bases from V and 4 from J, leaving 12 bases between them. Germline values: CDR1 SGHAT, CDR2 FQNNGV. This CDR3 region has 13 residues. The CDR3 DNA reads as TGTGCCAGCAGGCTTCCCCCGGGCACTGAAGCTTTCTTT. Translation: CASRLPPGTEAFF.

This clonotype was seen only a few times. This chain connects TRBV7-2 to TRBJ2-5, with TRBD2 identical over 11 bases. V was pared by 4 bases and J by 9 bases, with 13 bases of the junction left unmatched. Germline CDR1 reads SGHTA; CDR2 reads FQGNSA. The CDR3 extends over 16 amino acids. The CDR3 DNA follows: TGTGCCAGCAGCTCTCTAGCGGGAGGAAACGCTGGGGCCCAGTACTTC. Translating it yields CASSSLAGGNAGAQYF.

This clonotype came up a few times. The V call is TRBV9, the J call TRBJ2-1; D not certain. The CDR3 has 16 residues. Germline values: CDR1 SGDLS, CDR2 YYNGEE. The V end lost 1 base, the J end lost 0 bases, and 11 bases lay between the germline ends. CDR3 in DNA: TGTGCCAGCAGCGTACGTCTTAGAGACTCCTACAATGAGCAGTTCTTC. This gives the protein CASSVRLRDSYNEQFF.

This clonotype was detected once. The chain recombines TRBV7-3 with TRBJ1-3; a possible D gene is TRBD1 (5 bases). V dropped 7 bases and J dropped 1 base, with 8 bases sitting between them. This CDR3 is built from 13 residues. Germline V gene sequence: CDR1 SGHTA, CDR2 FQGTGA. As DNA, the CDR3 is TGTGCCAGCAAGGAGGGGTCTGGAAACACCATATATTTT. Amino acid sequence: CASKEGSGNTIYF.

This clonotype has just a few counts. The rearrangement links TRBV13 to TRBJ2-4; D is perhaps TRBD2 (5 bases). V was clipped by 4 bases and J by 0 bases, with 13 bases between them. The germline CDR1 and CDR2 sequences are PRHDT and FYEKMQ (reference sequence). The CDR3 consists of 16 residues. The CDR3 loop is CASSWEPDRAKNIQYF. The DNA for the CDR3 is TGTGCCAGCAGCTGGGAGCCAGACCGAGCCAAAAACATTCAGTACTTC.

Regarding this clonotype: Its ends do not fully match the called genes, so a read error is possible. The chain recombines TRBV20-1 with TRBJ2-2; weak D call: TRBD2 (6 bases). The CDR3 length is 14 residues. Germline lookup yields CDR1 DFQATT and CDR2 SNEGSKA (reference sequence). CDR3 loop: CSARDSWVPGGLFF. Here the CDR3 DNA reads TGCAGTGCTAGAGATTCGTGGGTTCCCGGGGGGCTGTTTTTT.

This sequence joins TRBV20-1 and TRBJ1-1; D unclear. The CDR3 covers 13 residues. Germline CDR1 DFQATT, CDR2 SNEGSKA (reference sequence). V lost 6 bases to trimming and J lost 6 bases, with 17 bases between them. The CDR3 bases are TGCAGTGCGCCCGCCCCGGTGAGCCCTGAAGCTTTCTTT. Amino acid sequence: CSAPAPVSPEAFF.

The chain couples TRBV4-3 to TRBJ1-4; D unclear. The V end lost 0 bases, the J end lost 8 bases, and 16 bases lay between the germline ends. The CDR3 loop spans 16 amino acids. Germline values: CDR1 LGHNA, CDR2 YSLEER. The CDR3 nucleotides read TGCGCCAGCAGCCAAGAATCGGACCTGGCGGGGGAAAAACTGTTTTTT. Translating gives CASSQESDLAGEKLFF.

CDR3 DNA sequence: TGTGCCAGCAGATTTTCGGACAGGGGGATCGGTCATGGCTACACCTTC. Its protein product is CASRFSDRGIGHGYTF. The V and J genes are TRBV12-3 or TRBV12-4 and TRBJ1-2; 10 bases match TRBD1. This CDR3 has 16 amino acids. J was trimmed by 6 bases and V by 6 bases; bases with no gene match: 13.

CDR3 sequence reads: CASSFVGTSASYEQYF. CDR3 DNA: TGTGCCAGCAGTTTCGTCGGGACTAGCGCTTCCTACGAGCAGTACTTC. The V call is TRBV6-2 or TRBV6-3, the J call TRBJ2-7; 10 bases are shared with TRBD2. Germline V gene sequence: CDR1 MNHEY, CDR2 SVGEGT. This CDR3 contains 16 residues. V lost 4 bases and J lost 1; bases outside the gene matches: 7.

This chain joins TRBV18 and TRBJ2-3; weak D call: TRBD1 (5 bases). The ends were cut back, 2 bases at V and 4 bases at J, with 22 bases in the middle. Germline CDR1 reads KGHSH; CDR2 reads LQKENI. CDR3 length: 18 residues. The CDR3 region is CASSPWGTTAVLSDTQYF. CDR3 sequence (DNA): TGTGCCAGCTCACCATGGGGAACGACAGCAGTCCTTTCAGATACGCAGTATTTT.

The chain links TRBV6-5 to TRBJ2-3, with TRBD2 identical over 7 bases. V shed 6 bases and J 6 bases; nucleotides not matched to a gene: 6. Germline-derived CDR1 and CDR2 are MNHEY and SVGAGI. CDR3 length equals 13 residues. CDR3 bases: TGTGCCAGCAGATCTAGCGGATGGGATACGCAGTATTTT. Translated, it gives CASRSSGWDTQYF.

The gene calls are TRBV24-1 and TRBJ2-1; 11 bases are a match to TRBD2. The closer fit of TRBJ2-7 to the DNA end suggests the J call may be wrong. Germline V gene sequence: CDR1 KGHDR, CDR2 SFDVKD. The CDR3 contains 18 residues. CDR3 region: CATSDYTSGRGAYNEQYF. The CDR3 DNA reads as TGTGCCACCAGTGATTATACTAGCGGGAGAGGCGCCTACAATGAGCAGTACTTC.

This sequence joins TRBV6-2 or TRBV6-3 and TRBJ2-5, with TRBD2 as a possible D gene (6 bases). The V and J ends lost 8 bases and 5 bases respectively, with 21 bases between them. CDR1 and CDR2 from the germline V gene are MNHEY and SVGEGT. The CDR3 has 15 amino acids. CDR3 residues: CASQDGGAGRETQYF. Written as DNA, the CDR3 is TGTGCCAGCCAAGACGGAGGTGCGGGACGTGAGACCCAGTACTTC.